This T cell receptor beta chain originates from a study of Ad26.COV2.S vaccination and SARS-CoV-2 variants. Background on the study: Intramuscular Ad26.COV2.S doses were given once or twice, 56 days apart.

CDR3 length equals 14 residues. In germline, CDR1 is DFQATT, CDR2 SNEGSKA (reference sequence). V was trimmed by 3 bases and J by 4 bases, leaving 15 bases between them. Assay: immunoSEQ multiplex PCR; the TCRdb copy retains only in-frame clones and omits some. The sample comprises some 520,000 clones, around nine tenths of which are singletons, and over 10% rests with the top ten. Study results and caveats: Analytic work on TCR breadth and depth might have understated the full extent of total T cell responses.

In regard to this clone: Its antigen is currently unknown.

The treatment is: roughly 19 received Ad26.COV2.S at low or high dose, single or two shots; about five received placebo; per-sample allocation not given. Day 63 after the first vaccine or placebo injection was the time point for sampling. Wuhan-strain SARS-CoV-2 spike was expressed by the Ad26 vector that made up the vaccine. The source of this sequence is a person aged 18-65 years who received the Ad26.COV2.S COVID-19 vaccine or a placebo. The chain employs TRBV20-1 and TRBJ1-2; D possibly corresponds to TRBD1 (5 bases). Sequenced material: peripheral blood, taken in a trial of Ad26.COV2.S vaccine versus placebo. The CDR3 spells CSASFIREGYGYTF. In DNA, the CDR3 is TGCAGTGCTAGTTTTATCAGGGAAGGCTATGGCTACACCTTC.